This T cell receptor (beta chain) was found in a study of neurological immune-mediated disorders. Overall study findings and caveats: Expansion of TCR clones was greatest in HTLV-1-associated myelopathy and smallest in multiple sclerosis, where it fell below that of healthy controls.

For this clonotype: Its antigen is not identified.

Using its own MiXCR run on the 5' RACE reads, TCRdb lists one record per CDR3 protein. The sample yields around 56,000 distinct CDR3 sequences, around 24% seen once. V lost 10 bases and J 1 base, leaving 13 bases between the germline ends. There are 14 residues in the CDR3. Time point indicated: technical triplicate 2. What was sequenced was PBMCs. This sequence originates from a man in his 60s with HTLV-1-associated myelopathy (HAM/TSP). The chain recombines TRBV12-3 or TRBV12-4 with TRBJ2-2, with D possibly being TRBD1 (6 bases). CDR3 loop: CATPATGNTGELFF. The CDR3 DNA sequence: TGTGCCACCCCCGCGACAGGGAACACCGGGGAGCTGTTTTTT.